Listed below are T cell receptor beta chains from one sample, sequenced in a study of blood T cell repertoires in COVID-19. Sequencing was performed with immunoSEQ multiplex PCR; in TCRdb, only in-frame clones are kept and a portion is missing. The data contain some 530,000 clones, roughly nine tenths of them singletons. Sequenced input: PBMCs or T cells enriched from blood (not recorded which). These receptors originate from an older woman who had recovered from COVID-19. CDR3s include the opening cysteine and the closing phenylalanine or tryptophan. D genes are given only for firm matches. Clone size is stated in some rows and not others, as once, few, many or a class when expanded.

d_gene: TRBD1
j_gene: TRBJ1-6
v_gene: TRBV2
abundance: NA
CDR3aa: CASTPGDRGYSPLHF
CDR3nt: TGTGCCAGCACCCCTGGGGACAGGGGGTACTCACCCCTCCACTTT

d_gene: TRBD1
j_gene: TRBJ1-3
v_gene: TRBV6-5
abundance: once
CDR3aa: CASKDRFSGNTIYF
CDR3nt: TGTGCCAGTAAGGACAGGTTCTCTGGAAACACCATATATTTT

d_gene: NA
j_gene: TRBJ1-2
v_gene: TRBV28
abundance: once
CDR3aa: CASNLQGPPYGYTF
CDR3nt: TGTGCCAGCAACCTACAGGGCCCCCCATATGGCTACACCTTC

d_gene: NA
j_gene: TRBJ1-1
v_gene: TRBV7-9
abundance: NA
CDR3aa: CASSLALGEDTEAFF
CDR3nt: TGTGCCAGCAGCTTAGCGCTTGGGGAGGACACTGAAGCTTTCTTT

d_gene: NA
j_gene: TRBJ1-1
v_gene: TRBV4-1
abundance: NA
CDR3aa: CASSQDRLFSFF
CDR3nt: TGCGCCAGCAGCCAAGATCGTCTTTTCAGTTTCTTT

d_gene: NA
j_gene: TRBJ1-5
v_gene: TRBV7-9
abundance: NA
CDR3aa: CASSLESGNQPQHF
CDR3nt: TGTGCCAGCAGCTTAGAGTCGGGTAATCAGCCCCAGCATTTT

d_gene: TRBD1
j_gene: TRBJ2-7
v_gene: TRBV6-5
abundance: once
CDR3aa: CASRRQGKGSYEQYF
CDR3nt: TGTGCCAGCAGACGACAGGGAAAAGGATCCTACGAGCAGTACTTC

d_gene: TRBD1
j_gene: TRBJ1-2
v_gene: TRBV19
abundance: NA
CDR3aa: CASSISGQGYGYTF
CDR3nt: TGTGCCAGTAGTATCAGTGGACAGGGCTATGGCTACACCTTC

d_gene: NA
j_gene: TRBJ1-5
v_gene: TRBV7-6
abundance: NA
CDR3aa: CASSLEPGYSNQPQHF
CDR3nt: TGTGCCAGCAGCTTAGAACCAGGATATAGCAATCAGCCCCAGCATTTT

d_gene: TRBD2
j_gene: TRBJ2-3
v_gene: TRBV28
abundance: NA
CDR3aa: CASRGSGGEGDTQYF
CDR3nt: TGTGCCAGCAGAGGTAGCGGGGGGGAGGGGGATACGCAGTATTTT

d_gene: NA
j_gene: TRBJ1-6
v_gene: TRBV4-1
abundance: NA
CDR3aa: CASSPPGSYNSPLHF
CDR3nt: TGCGCCAGCAGCCCCCCGGGTTCCTATAATTCACCCCTCCACTTT

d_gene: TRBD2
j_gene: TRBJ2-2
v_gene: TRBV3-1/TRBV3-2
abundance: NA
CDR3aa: CASSQGGGRIGELFF
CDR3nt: TGTGCCAGCAGCCAAGGGGGCGGGAGAATCGGGGAGCTGTTTTTT

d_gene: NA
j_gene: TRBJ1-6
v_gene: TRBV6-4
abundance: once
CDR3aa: CASSVTGFKSPLHF
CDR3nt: TGTGCCAGCAGTGTTACAGGGTTTAAGTCACCCCTCCACTTT

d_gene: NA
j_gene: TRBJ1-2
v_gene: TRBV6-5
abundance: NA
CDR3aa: CASAPLQLYGYTF
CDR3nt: TGTGCCAGCGCGCCCTTACAGCTCTATGGCTACACCTTC

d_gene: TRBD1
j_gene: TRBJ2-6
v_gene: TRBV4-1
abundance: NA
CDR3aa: CASSQGQGALGANVLTF
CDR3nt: TGCGCCAGCAGCCAGGGACAGGGGGCGCTTGGGGCCAACGTCCTGACTTTC

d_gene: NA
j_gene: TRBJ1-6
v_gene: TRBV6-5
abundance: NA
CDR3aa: CASQSSGKPPLHF
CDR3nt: TGTGCCAGCCAATCTTCAGGGAAGCCACCCCTCCACTTT

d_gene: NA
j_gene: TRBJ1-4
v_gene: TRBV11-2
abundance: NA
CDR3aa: CASSPRPGLKLFF
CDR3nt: TGTGCCAGCAGCCCAAGACCAGGGTTGAAACTGTTTTTT

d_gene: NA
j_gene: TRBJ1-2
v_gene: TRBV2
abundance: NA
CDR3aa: CASSEQGYGYTF
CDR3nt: TGTGCCAGCAGTGAACAGGGGTATGGCTACACCTTC

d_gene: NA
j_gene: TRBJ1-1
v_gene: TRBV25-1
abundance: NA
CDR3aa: CASSDQDSLNTEAFF
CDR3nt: TGTGCCAGCAGTGACCAGGACAGTTTGAACACTGAAGCTTTCTTT

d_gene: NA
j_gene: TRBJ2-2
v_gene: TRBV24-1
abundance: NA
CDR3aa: CATSVFGGDPGTGELFF
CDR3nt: TGTGCCACCAGTGTCTTTGGCGGGGACCCCGGCACCGGGGAGCTGTTTTTT

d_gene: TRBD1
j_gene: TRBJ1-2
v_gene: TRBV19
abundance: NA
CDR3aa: CASSSRTGDTTF
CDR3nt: TGTGCCAGTAGTTCCAGGACAGGGGATACCACCTTC

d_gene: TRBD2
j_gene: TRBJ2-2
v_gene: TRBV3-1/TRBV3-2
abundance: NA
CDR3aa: CASSLLAGGTGELFF
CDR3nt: TGTGCCAGCAGCCTACTAGCGGGGGGAACCGGGGAGCTGTTTTTT

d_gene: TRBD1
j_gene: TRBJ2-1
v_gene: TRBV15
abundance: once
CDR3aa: CATSREVFGTGVRNEQFF
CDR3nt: TGTGCCACCAGCAGAGAAGTATTTGGGACAGGGGTAAGGAATGAGCAGTTCTTC

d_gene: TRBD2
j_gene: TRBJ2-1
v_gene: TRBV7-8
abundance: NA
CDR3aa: CASSLGLAGYNEQFF
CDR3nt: TGTGCCAGCAGCTTAGGGCTAGCGGGGTACAATGAGCAGTTCTTC

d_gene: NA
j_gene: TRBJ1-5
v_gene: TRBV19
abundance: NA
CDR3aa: CASSPAAGMRQPQHF
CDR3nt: TGTGCCAGCAGTCCTGCGGCAGGGATGAGACAGCCCCAGCATTTT

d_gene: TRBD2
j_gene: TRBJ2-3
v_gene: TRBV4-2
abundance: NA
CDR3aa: CASSRNRLAGGTDTQYF
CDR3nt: TGTGCCAGCAGTCGGAATCGACTAGCGGGGGGGACAGATACGCAGTATTTT

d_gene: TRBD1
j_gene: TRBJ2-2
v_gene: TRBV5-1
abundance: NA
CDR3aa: CASSLVGQGAAGELFF
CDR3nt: TGCGCCAGCAGCTTGGTAGGACAGGGGGCAGCCGGGGAGCTGTTTTTT

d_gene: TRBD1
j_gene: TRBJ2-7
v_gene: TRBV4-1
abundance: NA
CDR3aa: CASSPIVGQGAYEQYF
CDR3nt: TGCGCCAGCAGCCCGATTGTGGGGCAGGGGGCCTACGAGCAGTACTTC

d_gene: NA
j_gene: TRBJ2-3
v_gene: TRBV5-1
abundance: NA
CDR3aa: CASSFSRVGTDTQYF
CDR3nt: TGCGCCAGCAGCTTTTCCAGGGTCGGCACAGATACGCAGTATTTT

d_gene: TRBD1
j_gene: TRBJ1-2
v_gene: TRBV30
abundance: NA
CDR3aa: CAWSVPGQASYGYTF
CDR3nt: TGTGCCTGGAGTGTACCCGGACAGGCGTCCTATGGCTACACCTTC

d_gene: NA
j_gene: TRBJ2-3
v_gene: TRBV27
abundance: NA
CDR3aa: CASSVQGGTDTQYF
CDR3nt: TGTGCCAGCAGTGTTCAGGGTGGCACAGATACGCAGTATTTT

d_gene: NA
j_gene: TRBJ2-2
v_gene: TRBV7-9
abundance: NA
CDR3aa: CASSSGQLRTGELFF
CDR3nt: TGTGCCAGCAGCTCAGGACAGCTCCGAACCGGGGAGCTGTTTTTT